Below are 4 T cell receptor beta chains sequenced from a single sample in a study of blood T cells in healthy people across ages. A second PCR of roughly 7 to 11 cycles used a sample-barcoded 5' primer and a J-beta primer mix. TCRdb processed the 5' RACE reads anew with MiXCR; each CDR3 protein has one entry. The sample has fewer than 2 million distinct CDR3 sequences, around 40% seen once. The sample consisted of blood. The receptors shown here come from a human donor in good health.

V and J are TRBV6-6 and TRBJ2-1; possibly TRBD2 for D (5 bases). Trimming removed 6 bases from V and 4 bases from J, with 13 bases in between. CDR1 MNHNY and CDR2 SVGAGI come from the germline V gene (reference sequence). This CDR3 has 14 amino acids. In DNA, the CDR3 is TGTGCCAGCAGCCGAGAGGGTGTTTACAATGAGCAGTTCTTC. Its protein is CASSREGVYNEQFF.

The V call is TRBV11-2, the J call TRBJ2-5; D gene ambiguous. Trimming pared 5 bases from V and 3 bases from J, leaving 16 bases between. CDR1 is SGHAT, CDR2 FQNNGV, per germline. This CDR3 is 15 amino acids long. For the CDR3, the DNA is TGTGCCAGCAGCCTCGGAAGTATCCTAAAAGAGACCCAGTACTTC. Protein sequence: CASSLGSILKETQYF.

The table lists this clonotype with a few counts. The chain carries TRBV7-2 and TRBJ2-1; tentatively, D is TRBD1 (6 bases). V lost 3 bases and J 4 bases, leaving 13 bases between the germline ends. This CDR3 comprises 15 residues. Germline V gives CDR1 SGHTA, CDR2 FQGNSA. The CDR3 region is CASSFDGTSYNEQFF. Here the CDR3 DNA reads TGTGCCAGCAGCTTCGACGGGACATCTTACAATGAGCAGTTCTTC.

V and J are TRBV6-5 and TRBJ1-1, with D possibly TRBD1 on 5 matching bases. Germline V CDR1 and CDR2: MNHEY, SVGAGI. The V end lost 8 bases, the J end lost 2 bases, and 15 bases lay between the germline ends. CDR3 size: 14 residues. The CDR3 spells CASGTDRRNTEAFF. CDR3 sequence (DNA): TGTGCCAGCGGGACCGACAGAAGAAACACTGAAGCTTTCTTT.